This paragraph reports one TCR beta chain. Its antigen is unidentified. V shed 2 bases and J shed 5 bases, with 13 bases lying between them. Per germline, CDR1 PRHDT and CDR2 FYEKMQ (reference sequence). CDR3 length: 15 residues. This sample was included in a study of response to subunit inactivated influenza vaccine. MiXCR was run by TCRdb on the RT-PCR reads, yielding one entry per CDR3 protein. The sample has under 950,000 distinct CDR3 sequences; around 20% are singletons. Study-wide results and limits: Seasonal influenza vaccination, on each occasion, was suggested by the authors to recruit few new T cells.

The source of this sequence is a man aged 50 to 60 who received an inactivated influenza vaccine. The specimen comprised PBMCs from blood, sampled about 5 days after vaccination. This sequence joins TRBV13 and TRBJ2-1; the D gene is possibly TRBD2 (5 bases). The CDR3 bases are TGTGCCAGCAGCTTACGGGCTTACGGGGACAATGAGCAGTTCTTC. Translation: CASSLRAYGDNEQFF.